This T cell receptor (beta chain) was sequenced in a study of blood T cell repertoires in COVID-19. Study-level information: Acute and convalescent COVID-19 samples came from the United States, Italy and Spain. Sources were T cells, B-cell-depleted T cells, or PBMCs; the material itself was cDNA or gDNA.

In the original analysis: Estimates of nucleated cell counts were drawn from the amplification of reference gene primers. Only in-frame clones appear in the TCRdb table, and some are missing; sequencing was by immunoSEQ multiplex PCR. V, J and clone size are taken as reported in that table, and D and trimming were inferred from the DNA itself. The sample consists of approximately 240,000 clones, 70% to 90% of them appearing once. Sample: peripheral blood. The clonotype originates from a woman aged 40 to 50 who had recovered from COVID-19.

The CDR3 region is CASSAGQGGMGNQHF. As DNA, the CDR3 is TGCGCCAGCAGCGCCGGACAGGGTGGCATGGGGAACCAGCATTTT. The J gene is TRBJ1-5, the V gene TRBV5-1; 8 bases map to TRBD1. The junction had 15 bases not matched to a gene; V was cut back by 4 bases and J by 12 bases. The CDR3 runs 15 residues. Germline assignment: CDR1 SGHRS and CDR2 YFSETQ. Complete variable domain (other parts from reference TRBV5-1 and TRBJ1-5): KAGVTQTPRYLIKTRGQQVTLSCSPISGHRSVSWYQQTPGQGLQFLFEYFSETQRNKGNFPGRFSGRQFSNSRSEMNVSTLELGDSALYLCASSAGQGGMGNQHFGDGTRLSIL.